These T cell receptor beta chains were read from a single sample in a study of blood T cell repertoires in COVID-19. Using immunoSEQ multiplex PCR, the repertoire was profiled, and TCRdb retains in-frame clones only, with some absent. In the table there are a few hundred thousand clones, 75% to 90% of which are singletons. Sequenced material: PBMCs or T cells enriched from blood (not recorded which). These receptors all come from a woman aged 40 to 55 who had been exposed to COVID-19. The CDR3 runs from the conserved cysteine through the conserved F or W. D genes are given only for firm matches. The size field is filled for only some rows; it gives once, few, many or a size class.

V	J	size	D	DNA	CDR3
TRBV7-2	TRBJ1-1	NA	TRBD1	TGTGCCAGCAGCCCGAGGGGGCAGGGGACTGAAGCTTTCTTT	CASSPRGQGTEAFF
TRBV6-6	TRBJ1-6	NA	NA	TGTGCCAGCAGGGGGATAGAGGGCGGTTACAATTCACCCCTCCACTTT	CASRGIEGGYNSPLHF
TRBV4-2	TRBJ1-3	once	TRBD1	TGTGCCAGCAGCCAAGATTGGTGGGACAGTAGGGTTACCATCGCTGGAAACACCATATATTTT	CASSQDWWDSRVTIAGNTIYF
TRBV14	TRBJ2-1	NA	NA	TGTGCCAGCAGCCAAGACCTAACCGGAGTATCGCAGTTCTTC	CASSQDLTGVSQFF
TRBV24-1	TRBJ2-1	NA	NA	TGTGCCACCAGTGACCACGCCCAGGCTGTCAATGAGCAGTTCTTC	CATSDHAQAVNEQFF
TRBV19	TRBJ2-6	NA	NA	TGTGCCAGTATCCACAGGGACGCTGGGGCCAACGTCCTGACTTTC	CASIHRDAGANVLTF
TRBV11-3	TRBJ2-3	NA	NA	TGTGCCAGCAGTCCCCTGAGTGGGGTCAGGGTCACAGATACGCAGTATTTT	CASSPLSGVRVTDTQYF
TRBV28	TRBJ1-1	NA	TRBD1	TGTGCCAGCAGCCGACAGGGGATAGCCGCTGAAGCTTTCTTT	CASSRQGIAAEAFF
TRBV4-2	TRBJ2-4	NA	TRBD1	TGTGCCAGCAGCCAAGATATGCGGACAGGGCCCGAGGAGAGATATAGCAGAGCCAAAAACATTCAGTACTTC	CASSQDMRTGPEERYSRAKNIQYF
TRBV11-1	TRBJ2-5	NA	NA	TGTGCCAGCAGCTTCAGGGGGGCCCAAGAGACCCAGTACTTC	CASSFRGAQETQYF
TRBV6-5	TRBJ1-1	NA	NA	TGTGCCAGCATTCGTATGAACACTGAAGCTTTCTTT	CASIRMNTEAFF
TRBV2	TRBJ2-3	few	TRBD1	TGTGCCAGCAGGCGAGACAGGGGGCCGAAGGATACGCAGTATTTT	CASRRDRGPKDTQYF
TRBV7-3	TRBJ2-3	NA	NA	TGTGCCAGCAGCAACCTAGGGGCAGATACGCAGTATTTT	CASSNLGADTQYF
TRBV13	TRBJ1-1	NA	TRBD1	TGTGCCAGCAGCCTCATGGGACAGGGGTACACTGAAGCTTTCTTT	CASSLMGQGYTEAFF
TRBV6-5	TRBJ1-5	NA	TRBD1	TGTGCCAGCACTTCGGACAGGAACTATCAGCCCCAGCATTTT	CASTSDRNYQPQHF
TRBV4-3	TRBJ2-1	few	NA	TGCGCCAGCAGCCAAGATTGGTCCAGCTACAATGAGCAGTTCTTC	CASSQDWSSYNEQFF
TRBV7-9	TRBJ1-1	NA	NA	TGTGCCAGCAGCGATGGGGGGTTAGGAATGAACACTGAAGCTTTCTTT	CASSDGGLGMNTEAFF
TRBV5-5	TRBJ1-4	NA	NA	TGTGCCAGCAGCCTAGGCAGGGCAAGAACTAATGAAAAACTGTTTTTT	CASSLGRARTNEKLFF
TRBV6-2/TRBV6-3	TRBJ1-1	NA	NA	TGTGCCAGCAGTTACCGGGGGATAAACACTGAAGCTTTCTTT	CASSYRGINTEAFF
TRBV3-1/TRBV3-2	TRBJ1-2	NA	NA	TGTGCCAGCAGCCAAGCAGGGTCCTATGGCTACACCTTC	CASSQAGSYGYTF
TRBV4-1	TRBJ1-1	NA	NA	TGCGCCAGCAGCCAGACCGGGGGGAACACTGAAGCTTTCTTT	CASSQTGGNTEAFF
TRBV7-3	TRBJ1-1	NA	NA	TGTGCCAGCAGCCCAGGGGACGGCACTGAAGCTTTCTTT	CASSPGDGTEAFF
TRBV7-6	TRBJ2-3	NA	NA	TGTGCCAGCAGCTTGAATCTACCAGATACGCAGTATTTT	CASSLNLPDTQYF
TRBV7-3	TRBJ1-1	NA	NA	TGTGCCAGCAGCCCGGACACAGAGAACACTGAAGCTTTCTTT	CASSPDTENTEAFF
TRBV11-3	TRBJ1-1	NA	NA	TGTGCCAGCAGCAACACACAAATGAACACTGAAGCTTTCTTT	CASSNTQMNTEAFF
TRBV19	TRBJ1-1	NA	NA	TGTGCCAGTAGTAACGAGCGGGGGGGTTCTGATGAAGCTTTCTTT	CASSNERGGSDEAFF
TRBV27	TRBJ2-6	NA	TRBD1	TGTGCCAGCAGTCCCGGGACAGGCGCCTTCTCTGGGGCCAACGTCCTGACTTTC	CASSPGTGAFSGANVLTF
TRBV16	TRBJ1-1	NA	NA	TGTGCCAGCAGCCAATCTGGGGAGGGGACTGAAGCTTTCTTT	CASSQSGEGTEAFF
TRBV14	TRBJ2-1	NA	NA	TGTGCCAGCAGCCAATTTATCGTGGGGAGCTCCTACAATGAGCAGTTCTTC	CASSQFIVGSSYNEQFF
TRBV30	TRBJ1-5	NA	TRBD1	TGTGCCTGGTCCCTGGGACAGCGCAATCAGCCCCAGCATTTT	CAWSLGQRNQPQHF
TRBV7-8	TRBJ2-1	once	TRBD2	TGTGCCAGCAGCCCGGGACTAGCGGGGGACCTGAGCTCCTACAATGAGCAGTTCTTC	CASSPGLAGDLSSYNEQFF
TRBV15	TRBJ2-1	NA	NA	TGTGCCACCAGCCAAGGGGAACGGTACAATGAGCAGTTCTTC	CATSQGERYNEQFF
TRBV7-3	TRBJ2-2	NA	NA	TGTGCCAGCAGCTACGCGGGAACCGGGGAGCTGTTTTTT	CASSYAGTGELFF
TRBV10-3	TRBJ2-2	once	NA	TGTGCCATCAGTGACGAGACAGGTGCCCAGGCCGGGGAGCTGTTTTTT	CAISDETGAQAGELFF
TRBV19	TRBJ2-3	NA	TRBD2	TGTGCCAGTAGTATAGGGACTAGCGGCACAGATACGCAGTATTTT	CASSIGTSGTDTQYF
TRBV6-5	TRBJ2-1	NA	NA	TGTGCCAGCAGTTCTCGACTCATCCGGGGTGAGCAGTTCTTC	CASSSRLIRGEQFF
TRBV4-1	TRBJ1-4	NA	NA	TGCGCCAGCAGCCAAGTAGGAGGGAGTGAAAAACTGTTTTTT	CASSQVGGSEKLFF
TRBV5-5	TRBJ1-5	few	NA	TGTGCCAGCAGCTTGGCAGGGGCCGATCAGCCCCAGCATTTT	CASSLAGADQPQHF
TRBV19	TRBJ1-1	NA	NA	TGTGCCAGTAGTATGGGTACAGCGAACACTGAAGCTTTCTTT	CASSMGTANTEAFF
TRBV27	TRBJ1-2	NA	TRBD1	TGTGCCAGCAGCGGGACAGGAGAAACCTATGGCTACACCTTC	CASSGTGETYGYTF
TRBV7-9	TRBJ2-5	NA	TRBD1	TGTGCCAGCAGGCCCACAGGGGCAGGAGAGACCCAGTACTTC	CASRPTGAGETQYF
TRBV14	TRBJ2-3	few	NA	TGTGCCAGCAGCCAACTCCTCACAGATACGCAGTATTTT	CASSQLLTDTQYF
TRBV3-1/TRBV3-2	TRBJ1-2	few	NA	TGTGCCAGCAGCCATCACAGGGCTGGGGCTAACTATGGCTACACCTTC	CASSHHRAGANYGYTF
TRBV7-2	TRBJ1-1	NA	TRBD1	TGTGCCAGCAGCCCGGGACAGGGTTTTATAGACACTGAAGCTTTCTTT	CASSPGQGFIDTEAFF
TRBV25-1	TRBJ1-6	NA	TRBD1	TGTGCCAGCAGTTCGGGGACAGGGCCGGCTCTGGTTGTTCCCCTCCACTTT	CASSSGTGPALVVPLHF
TRBV7-3	TRBJ1-2	NA	TRBD1	TGTGCCAGCAGCCCAGGACAGGGTGGGCACTATGGCTACACCTTC	CASSPGQGGHYGYTF
TRBV6-2/TRBV6-3	TRBJ1-6	NA	TRBD1	TGTGCCAGCAGTTACTCTGGGACAGGGGCGTCACCCCTCCACTTT	CASSYSGTGASPLHF
TRBV19	TRBJ1-5	NA	TRBD1	TGTGCCAGTAGGCACCAGGGGGATAGCAATCAGCCCCAGCATTTT	CASRHQGDSNQPQHF
TRBV5-1	TRBJ1-1	once	TRBD1	TGCGCCAGCACCAATGGTCCAGGGGGCAGCGGAATGAACACTGAAGCTTTCTTT	CASTNGPGGSGMNTEAFF
TRBV28	TRBJ2-7	NA	NA	TGTGCCAGCTCATCAGGGGCCGAGCAGTACTTC	CASSSGAEQYF